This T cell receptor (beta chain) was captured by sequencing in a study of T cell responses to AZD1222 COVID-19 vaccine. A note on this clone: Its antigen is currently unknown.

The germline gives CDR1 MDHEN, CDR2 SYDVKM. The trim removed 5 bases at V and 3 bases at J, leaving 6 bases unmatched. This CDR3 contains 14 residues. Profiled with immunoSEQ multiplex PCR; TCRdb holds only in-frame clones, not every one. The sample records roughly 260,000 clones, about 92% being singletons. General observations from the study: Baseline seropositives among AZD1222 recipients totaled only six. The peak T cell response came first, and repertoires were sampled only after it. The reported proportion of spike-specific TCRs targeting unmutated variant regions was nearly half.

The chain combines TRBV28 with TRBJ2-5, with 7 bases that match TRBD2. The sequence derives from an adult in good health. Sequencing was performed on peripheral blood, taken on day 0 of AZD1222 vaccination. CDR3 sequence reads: CASSLPGGKETQYF. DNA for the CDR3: TGTGCCAGCAGTCTCCCCGGGGGGAAAGAGACCCAGTACTTC.